Sequencing of this TCR beta chain was carried out in a study of shared clonotypes between healthy human individuals. Study results and limitations: Memory subsets had estimated richness that was generally smaller than that of naive subsets.

In the case of this clone: As yet, its antigen is unknown.

The CDR3 contains 12 residues. V was clipped by 2 bases and J by 5 bases, with 8 bases between them. Germline values: CDR1 GTSNPN, CDR2 SVGIG (reference sequence). Generated by immunoSEQ multiplex PCR, the TCRdb table keeps only in-frame clones and is missing some. The table records around 1.6 million clones, roughly 98% of them present only once. The sequencing sample was made of naive CD4+ T cells sorted from blood. The subset is: CD45RA+ positively selected. The sequence came from a man younger than 40 in good health. The chain joins TRBV30 to TRBJ2-3; the D gene is possibly TRBD1 (5 bases). For the CDR3, the DNA is TGTGCCTGGAGTCAGGGTAGAGATACGCAGTATTTT. The encoded protein is CAWSQGRDTQYF.